This T cell receptor beta chain was recovered during a study of cytomegalovirus exposure and HLA in healthy donors. Whole-study context: An early data release held around 80 million unique TCRs from HLA-typed donors.

Primers: 60 Vbeta forward and 13 Jbeta reverse. Method: immunoSEQ multiplex PCR; TCRdb's copy keeps in-frame clones and lacks some. This sample has roughly 130,000 clones; roughly 62% occur once, and the top ten carry 1.8%. Notes on the study in general: A later analysis found that most CMV-associated TCR beta chains appeared HLA-restricted. TCR beta chain V- and J-gene trimming was linked, in a later analysis, to a missense variant in DCLRE1C. In vitro work confirmed that three CMV-associated chains recognize CMV antigens.

Worth noting for this clone: Antigen: not known.

This sequence was found in a male donor in good health and CMV-seronegative. The sequenced sample was PBMCs.

Written as DNA, the CDR3 is TGTGCCAGCAGTTTGGGTCAGGGGGATCAGCCCCAGCATTTT. This encodes CASSLGQGDQPQHF. The chain uses TRBV28 and TRBJ1-5; the match to TRBD1 covers 7 bases. Germline V gene lookup returns CDR1 MDHEN and CDR2 SYDVKM. V trimming: 3 bases; J trimming: 5 bases; junction bases outside the gene matches: 4. The CDR3 extends over 14 amino acids.